Listed below are T cell receptor beta chains from one sample, sequenced in a study of cytomegalovirus exposure and HLA in healthy donors. Data came from immunoSEQ multiplex PCR; TCRdb stores just in-frame clones and leaves some out. The repertoire consists of fewer than 75,000 clones, with approximately 95% occurring once and the leading ten covering about 3.5%. The material sequenced was PBMCs. All receptors come from a man aged 18 to 29 in good health and CMV-seronegative. CDR3s include the opening cysteine and the closing phenylalanine or tryptophan. Each record gives: CDR3 length, D gene, J gene, V gene, clone size, CDR3 DNA, CDR3 protein. The D gene is left open where the match is weak. Size tells how often a clone was seen (once, few, many) or the class of an expanded clone, and some rows leave it out.

len: 15
d_gene: TRBD1
j_gene: TRBJ1-1
v_gene: TRBV5-1
abundance: -
CDR3nt: TGCGCCAGCAGCTACGGACAGGGGGCGAACACTGAAGCTTTCTTT
CDR3aa: CASSYGQGANTEAFF

len: 17
d_gene: TRBD1
j_gene: TRBJ2-5
v_gene: TRBV7-6
abundance: -
CDR3nt: TGTGCCAGCAGCTTATCATTCCCGGACGACAGGGGAGGGACCCAGTACTTC
CDR3aa: CASSLSFPDDRGGTQYF

len: 15
d_gene: TRBD1
j_gene: TRBJ2-2
v_gene: TRBV28
abundance: -
CDR3nt: TGTGCCACTTTCACAGGGGCGCTGGTCACCGGGGAGCTGTTTTTT
CDR3aa: CATFTGALVTGELFF

len: 13
d_gene: -
j_gene: TRBJ2-7
v_gene: TRBV11-1
abundance: -
CDR3nt: TGTGCCAGCGCCAGGACACGAACCTACGAGCAGTACTTC
CDR3aa: CASARTRTYEQYF

len: 16
d_gene: TRBD2
j_gene: TRBJ2-1
v_gene: TRBV11-2
abundance: -
CDR3nt: TGTGCCAGCAGCTTAGAACTAGCGGGGGCATACAATGAGCAGTTCTTC
CDR3aa: CASSLELAGAYNEQFF

len: 14
d_gene: TRBD1
j_gene: TRBJ1-4
v_gene: TRBV6-1
abundance: -
CDR3nt: TGTGCCCTTAAGGACAGGGTCGGAAGCGAAAAACTGTTTTTT
CDR3aa: CALKDRVGSEKLFF

len: 16
d_gene: TRBD1
j_gene: TRBJ1-5
v_gene: TRBV5-8
abundance: -
CDR3nt: TGTGCCAGCAGCATCGGGACAGGCAATAGCAATCAGCCCCAGCATTTT
CDR3aa: CASSIGTGNSNQPQHF

len: 14
d_gene: TRBD1
j_gene: TRBJ2-7
v_gene: TRBV27
abundance: once
CDR3nt: TGTGCCAGCAGTTTAAACAGGGGTATTGACGAGCAGTACTTC
CDR3aa: CASSLNRGIDEQYF

len: 17
d_gene: -
j_gene: TRBJ2-1
v_gene: TRBV27
abundance: -
CDR3nt: TGTGCCAGCAGTTCCAACGTGGCCGGGACACGAGACAATGAGCAGTTCTTC
CDR3aa: CASSSNVAGTRDNEQFF

len: 14
d_gene: -
j_gene: TRBJ1-4
v_gene: TRBV19
abundance: -
CDR3nt: TGTGCCAGTAGTATTCAGGGATCCCCTGAAAAACTGTTTTTT
CDR3aa: CASSIQGSPEKLFF

len: 15
d_gene: TRBD2
j_gene: TRBJ2-1
v_gene: TRBV9
abundance: -
CDR3nt: TGTGCCAGCAGCGTAGGGCGGGGGGGATACAATGAGCAGTTCTTC
CDR3aa: CASSVGRGGYNEQFF

len: 18
d_gene: -
j_gene: TRBJ2-3
v_gene: TRBV28
abundance: -
CDR3nt: TGTGCCAGCACCCAATCACCCATAGCGGTACTAAGCACAGATACGCAGTATTTT
CDR3aa: CASTQSPIAVLSTDTQYF

len: 14
d_gene: -
j_gene: TRBJ2-3
v_gene: TRBV4-2
abundance: once
CDR3nt: TGTGCCAGCAGCCAAGATCGGAGCACAGATACGCAGTATTTT
CDR3aa: CASSQDRSTDTQYF

len: 15
d_gene: -
j_gene: TRBJ2-2
v_gene: TRBV5-4
abundance: once
CDR3nt: TGTGCCAGCAGCTTGGTCGCTAGAGACACCGGGGAGCTGTTTTTT
CDR3aa: CASSLVARDTGELFF

len: 15
d_gene: TRBD1
j_gene: TRBJ1-4
v_gene: TRBV28
abundance: -
CDR3nt: TGTGCCAGCAGTCCCTACGGACAGGGGAATGAAAAACTGTTTTTT
CDR3aa: CASSPYGQGNEKLFF

len: 14
d_gene: TRBD2
j_gene: TRBJ2-3
v_gene: TRBV6-4
abundance: -
CDR3nt: TGTGCCAGCAGTGGGACTAGCGGGGCAGATACGCAGTATTTT
CDR3aa: CASSGTSGADTQYF

len: 15
d_gene: TRBD1
j_gene: TRBJ2-3
v_gene: TRBV12-5
abundance: -
CDR3nt: TGTGCTAGTGGTTCGCCGGGACAGGACACAGATACGCAGTATTTT
CDR3aa: CASGSPGQDTDTQYF

len: 13
d_gene: -
j_gene: TRBJ2-3
v_gene: TRBV11-1
abundance: many
CDR3nt: TGTGCCAGCAGCTTGAATAGCGCAGATACGCAGTATTTT
CDR3aa: CASSLNSADTQYF

len: 18
d_gene: -
j_gene: TRBJ2-6
v_gene: TRBV5-4
abundance: -
CDR3nt: TGTGCCAGCAGCTTGGGGGCAGGGCTCAACTCTGGGGCCAACGTCCTGACTTTC
CDR3aa: CASSLGAGLNSGANVLTF

len: 13
d_gene: -
j_gene: TRBJ1-2
v_gene: TRBV2
abundance: -
CDR3nt: TGTGCCAGCAGTGAAGCGCCAGGCTATGGCTACACCTTC
CDR3aa: CASSEAPGYGYTF

len: 13
d_gene: -
j_gene: TRBJ2-7
v_gene: TRBV27
abundance: -
CDR3nt: TGTGCCAGCAGTCCCCGAGAGGCCTACGAGCAGTACTTC
CDR3aa: CASSPREAYEQYF

len: 14
d_gene: -
j_gene: TRBJ1-6
v_gene: TRBV6-5
abundance: -
CDR3nt: TGTGCCAGCAGTTCCGGGACACCCACTTCACCCCTCCACTTT
CDR3aa: CASSSGTPTSPLHF

len: 17
d_gene: -
j_gene: TRBJ1-1
v_gene: TRBV11-2
abundance: -
CDR3nt: TGTGCCAGCAGCCGAATGGCACAGGGCTTAATGAACACTGAAGCTTTCTTT
CDR3aa: CASSRMAQGLMNTEAFF

len: 15
d_gene: TRBD1
j_gene: TRBJ1-5
v_gene: TRBV19
abundance: -
CDR3nt: TGTGCCAGTAGTATGTCCAACAGGGGTGATCAGCCCCAGCATTTT
CDR3aa: CASSMSNRGDQPQHF

len: 13
d_gene: -
j_gene: TRBJ1-2
v_gene: TRBV6-1
abundance: once
CDR3nt: TGTGCCAGCAGTGAAGACAGAACCTATGGCTACACCTTC
CDR3aa: CASSEDRTYGYTF

len: 16
d_gene: -
j_gene: TRBJ1-4
v_gene: TRBV5-8
abundance: -
CDR3nt: TGTGCCAGCAGCCTATTGAACAGTCCCGGGGGGTTTTCGTTGCTTTTT
CDR3aa: CASSLLNSPGGFSLLF

len: 14
d_gene: -
j_gene: TRBJ1-2
v_gene: TRBV10-3
abundance: -
CDR3nt: TGTGCCATCAGTGAGTCAGGAGCGTCAGAATATTCCACCTTC
CDR3aa: CAISESGASEYSTF

len: 12
d_gene: -
j_gene: TRBJ2-7
v_gene: TRBV30
abundance: once
CDR3nt: TGTGCCTGGAGGCGGGGAACCTACGAGCAGTACTTC
CDR3aa: CAWRRGTYEQYF

len: 15
d_gene: TRBD1
j_gene: TRBJ2-7
v_gene: TRBV6-6
abundance: -
CDR3nt: TGTGCCAGCACCTATGCGGGACAGGCATCCTACGAGCAGTACTTC
CDR3aa: CASTYAGQASYEQYF

len: 15
d_gene: TRBD2
j_gene: TRBJ2-5
v_gene: TRBV9
abundance: -
CDR3nt: TGTGCCAGCATAGATCTAGCGGGGGGGCCTAAGACCCAGTACTTC
CDR3aa: CASIDLAGGPKTQYF

len: 15
d_gene: -
j_gene: TRBJ2-2
v_gene: TRBV7-8
abundance: -
CDR3nt: TGTGCCAGCAGCCCCCGGGTTCAGAACACCGGGGAGCTGTTTTTT
CDR3aa: CASSPRVQNTGELFF